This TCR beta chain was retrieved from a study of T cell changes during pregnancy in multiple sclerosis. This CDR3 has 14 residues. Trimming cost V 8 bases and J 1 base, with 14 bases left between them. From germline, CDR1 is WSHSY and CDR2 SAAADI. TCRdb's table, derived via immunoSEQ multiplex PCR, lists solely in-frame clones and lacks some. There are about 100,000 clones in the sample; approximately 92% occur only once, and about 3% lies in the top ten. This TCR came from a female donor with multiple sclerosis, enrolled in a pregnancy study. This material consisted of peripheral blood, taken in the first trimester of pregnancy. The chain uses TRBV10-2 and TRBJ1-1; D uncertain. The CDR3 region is CASFGTTENTEAFF. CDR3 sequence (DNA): TGCGCCAGCTTCGGAACAACAGAGAACACTGAAGCTTTCTTT.